The subject of this entry is one TCR beta chain. The antigen is undetermined. The CDR3 is 16 amino acids. J lost 2 bases, V lost 5 bases, and 9 bases had no gene match. Germline values: CDR1 MDHEN, CDR2 SYDVKM. Sequencing used immunoSEQ multiplex PCR; TCRdb keeps in-frame clones, though not all of them. This repertoire shows 45,000 or so clones, roughly 86% found once; its top ten account for less than 1.3%. The data are from a study of OX40 agonist ivuxolimab in advanced cancers. Study information: At doses from 0.01 to 10 mg/kg, patients were given intravenous ivuxolimab every 2 weeks. Cancers in dose escalation were hepatocellular, melanoma, renal cell and head and neck. Findings and caveats of the study: Normalized T-cell clonal expansion was also low in some nonresponders.

Anyone with autoimmune disease history or systemic immunosuppression was excluded. This TCR was recovered from an adult with an advanced solid tumor such as melanoma, head and neck, liver or kidney cancer. The specimen comprised CD4+ or CD8+ T cells sorted from blood, sampled in a trial of the OX40 agonist ivuxolimab. The V call is TRBV28, the J call TRBJ1-5; 7 positions match TRBD1. The CDR3 DNA sequence: TGTGCCAGCAGTCCCGACAGGGTCAAAGGCAATCAGCCCCAGCATTTT. This gives the protein CASSPDRVKGNQPQHF.